This T cell receptor (beta chain) was identified during a study of shared clonotypes between healthy human individuals. Looking at the study overall: The study enrolled a couple of women and a few men aged 18 to 49.

Worth noting for this clone: Its target is not known. At the DNA level, this CDR3 is encoded by other sequences in the same sample as well.

The CDR3 covers 15 residues. With V trimmed by 0 bases and J by 5 bases, 6 bases remained unmatched. Germline CDR1 SGHRS, CDR2 YFSETQ. Findings of the study overall: In contrast to clonotypes shared by all four donors, non-shared clonotypes had lower generation probabilities. A few donors held approximately 4.6% of naive CD4 clonotypes in common.

Only in-frame clones appear in the TCRdb table, and some are missing; sequencing was by immunoSEQ multiplex PCR. The table has approximately 1.1 million clones, 78% seen once. The receptor's source is a young man in good health. Some clones in this sample may be carry-over from other donors' samples. Input material: memory CD4+ T cells from PBMCs. This sample's subset: CD45RA-negative fraction. This chain connects TRBV5-1 to TRBJ2-5, with TRBD2 matching over 8 bases. CDR3 in DNA: TGCGCCAGCAGCTTGGCGGGAGGGCCGTTGGAGACCCAGTACTTC. This encodes CASSLAGGPLETQYF.